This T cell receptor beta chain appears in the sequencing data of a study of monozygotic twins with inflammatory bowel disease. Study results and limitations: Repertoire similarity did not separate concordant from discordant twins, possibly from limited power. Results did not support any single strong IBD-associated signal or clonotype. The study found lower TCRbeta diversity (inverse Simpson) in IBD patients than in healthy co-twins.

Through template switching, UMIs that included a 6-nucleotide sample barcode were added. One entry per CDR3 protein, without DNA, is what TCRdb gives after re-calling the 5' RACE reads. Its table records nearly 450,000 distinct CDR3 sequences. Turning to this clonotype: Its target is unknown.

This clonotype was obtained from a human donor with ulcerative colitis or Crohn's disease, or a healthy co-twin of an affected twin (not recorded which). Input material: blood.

The chain's CDR3 is CSAPPAGPNEQFF. The chain couples TRBV20-1 to TRBJ2-1; TCRdb designates TRBD2, a call that cannot be tested without DNA. Germline V gene data show CDR1 as DFQATT and CDR2 as SNEGSKA (reference sequence). The CDR3 length is 13 residues.